This entry features one T cell receptor beta chain sequence. Its target antigen remains unknown. No quality values exist for individual bases; no much larger clone is one base distant. The data belong to a study of blood T cell repertoires in COVID-19 (dated by TCRdb to 2020 to 2022). Looking at the study overall: The collaborator samples originated in the United States, Italy and Spain and spanned the acute and convalescent phases of COVID-19. The repertoires were released in a freely available public database intended as a resource for research on the immune response to SARS-CoV-2. Subjects who had been exposed to COVID-19, were actively infected with it, or had recovered from it provided the deeply sampled blood TCRbeta repertoires that made up the dataset. The sample metadata nearly always contained a de-identified subject ID, COVID-19 status, age in years and sex. Samples came from the ongoing ImmuneRACE study (first 160 participants) plus 1,254 subjects from 6 global collaborators. The material from the prospective study consisted of cDNA or gDNA derived from T cells, B-cell-depleted T cells, or PBMCs. Where HLA class I and class II types were available, the types were taken from metadata supplied by the sample provider, not from assay-based typing.

The immunoSEQ Assay, a bias-controlled multiplex PCR, was used to amplify TCRbeta CDR3 regions from genomic DNA. The study's own analysis went as follows. Nucleated cell counts per sample were estimated from amplification of reference gene primers within the assay. To quantify the absolute abundance of each unique TCRbeta CDR3 rearrangement, sequence reads were collapsed and filtered. For each sample, productive Simpson clonality was calculated by taking the square root of Simpson's diversity index across productive rearrangements. TCRdb took over this immuneACCESS table, retaining in-frame rearrangements with V and J assigned. Such tables are incomplete; in checked studies, under half of the missing clones stem from an unresolved V gene, and the remainder is unexplained. V, J and clone size reflect that table, while D and trimming were determined from the DNA. The sample includes approximately 35,000 clones, with 88% observed a single time. 13% to 15% of the sample is taken by the ten largest.

Study-wide conclusions, independent of this receptor: The amount of clinical and demographic metadata varied by source and participant and was provided uncurated.

Collaborating institutions collected whole blood in K2EDTA tubes following their own protocols. Collaborator samples were shipped for TCRbeta analysis as frozen whole blood, isolated PBMCs, or DNA extracted from either sample type. V drops 5 bases and J drops 4 bases, leaving 3 bases in between. Including cysteine and phenylalanine, the CDR3 has 11 amino acids. This entry keeps only the CDR3 DNA: 33 bases, framed from base 1. CDR1 and CDR2 (MGHDK, SYGVNS) derive from the germline V gene. The origin of this receptor is a man aged 55-75 years with active COVID-19. The chain links TRBV25-1 with TRBJ2-1; the D gene identity is not certain. Sequenced material: peripheral blood. Here is the DNA: TGTGCCAGCAGTCCATACAATGAGCAGTTCTTC. It specifies CASSPYNEQFF.